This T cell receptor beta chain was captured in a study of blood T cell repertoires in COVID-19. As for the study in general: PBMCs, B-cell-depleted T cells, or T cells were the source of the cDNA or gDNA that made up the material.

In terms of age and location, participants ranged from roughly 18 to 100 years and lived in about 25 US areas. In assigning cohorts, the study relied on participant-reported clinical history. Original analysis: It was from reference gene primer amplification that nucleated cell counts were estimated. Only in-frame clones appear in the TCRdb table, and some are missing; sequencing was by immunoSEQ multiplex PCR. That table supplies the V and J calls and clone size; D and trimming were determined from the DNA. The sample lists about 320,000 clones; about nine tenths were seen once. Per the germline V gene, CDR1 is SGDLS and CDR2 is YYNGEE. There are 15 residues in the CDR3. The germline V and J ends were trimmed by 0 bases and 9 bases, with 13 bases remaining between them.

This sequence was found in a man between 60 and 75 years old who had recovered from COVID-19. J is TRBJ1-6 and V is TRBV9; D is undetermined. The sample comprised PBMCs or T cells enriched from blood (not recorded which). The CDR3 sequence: CASSVEYSSASPLHF. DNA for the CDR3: TGTGCCAGCAGCGTAGAGTACAGTTCAGCTTCACCCCTCCACTTT.